This is a list of T cell receptor beta chains from one sample in a study of blood T cell repertoires in COVID-19. Sequencing used immunoSEQ multiplex PCR; TCRdb keeps in-frame clones, though not all of them. Of roughly 100,000 clones listed, around 80% are singletons. Sequenced: peripheral blood. All receptors derive from a woman aged 80 or over with acute or convalescent COVID-19. The CDR3 runs from the conserved cysteine through the conserved F or W. The order of the fields is clone size, V gene, D gene, J gene, CDR3 protein, CDR3 DNA. D genes are given only for firm matches. Not all rows give a size; the values are once, few, many and, for expanded clones, a class.

>NA|TRBV19|NA|TRBJ1-2
CASSTAGLNYGYTF
TGTGCCAGTAGTACGGCAGGTTTAAACTATGGCTACACCTTC
>NA|TRBV28|NA|TRBJ2-7
CASSVTRYEQYF
TGTGCCAGCAGTGTGACCAGGTACGAGCAGTACTTC
>once|TRBV10-3|TRBD1|TRBJ1-1
CAISPGGYTEAFF
TGTGCCATCAGCCCAGGGGGATACACTGAAGCTTTCTTT
>NA|TRBV11-2|TRBD2|TRBJ2-7
CASSTTSGSSYEQYF
TGTGCCAGCAGCACGACTAGCGGGAGCTCCTACGAGCAGTACTTC
>NA|TRBV18|TRBD2|TRBJ2-1
CASSPASGSNEQFF
TGTGCCAGCTCACCGGCTAGCGGGAGCAATGAGCAGTTCTTC
>few|TRBV18|TRBD2|TRBJ2-1
CASSPGGEGRDEQFF
TGTGCCAGCTCACCAGGGGGGGAGGGCCGCGATGAGCAGTTCTTC
>NA|TRBV19|TRBD1|TRBJ1-3
CASLGDRAYGNTIYF
TGTGCCAGTCTGGGTGACAGGGCGTACGGAAACACCATATATTTT
>NA|TRBV5-1|NA|TRBJ1-1
CASSTPGNTEAFF
TGCGCCAGCAGCACGCCGGGGAACACTGAAGCTTTCTTT
>few|TRBV10-1|TRBD1|TRBJ2-7
CARPGTGSYEQYF
TGCGCCAGACCCGGGACAGGTTCCTACGAGCAGTACTTC
>NA|TRBV7-9|TRBD2|TRBJ2-3
CASSFLLAGGTDTQYF
TGTGCCAGCAGCTTTCTCCTAGCGGGGGGCACAGATACGCAGTATTTT
>NA|TRBV7-2|TRBD1|TRBJ2-1
CASSRQGTYNEQFF
TGTGCCAGCAGTAGACAGGGCACCTACAATGAGCAGTTCTTC
>NA|TRBV5-5|NA|TRBJ2-2
CASSSILTGELFF
TGTGCCAGCAGCTCGATACTCACCGGGGAGCTGTTTTTT
>many|TRBV25-1|TRBD1|TRBJ2-3
CASSGRQGATDTQYF
TGTGCCAGCAGTGGCCGACAGGGGGCGACAGATACGCAGTATTTT
>NA|TRBV29-1|TRBD2|TRBJ2-7
CSVVTAGTYEQYF
TGCAGCGTGGTGACAGCGGGAACCTACGAGCAGTACTTC
>few|TRBV7-9|NA|TRBJ2-1
CASSLGGPRFF
TGTGCCAGCAGCTTAGGAGGGCCTCGGTTCTTC
>once|TRBV6-1|TRBD2|TRBJ2-4
CASSDPRGGAHRNIQYF
TGTGCCAGCAGTGACCCCCGGGGGGGAGCCCACAGAAACATTCAGTACTTC
>NA|TRBV19|NA|TRBJ2-2
CASSIYSPGELFF
TGTGCCAGTAGTATATATAGCCCCGGGGAGCTGTTTTTT
>NA|TRBV28|NA|TRBJ1-2
CASSLNRAYGYTF
TGTGCCAGCAGTTTAAACAGGGCCTATGGCTACACCTTC
>NA|TRBV7-9|NA|TRBJ1-1
CAYGGKNTEAFF
TGTGCCTACGGGGGGAAGAACACTGAAGCTTTCTTT
>NA|TRBV19|NA|TRBJ1-3
CASRSGSSGNTIYF
TGTGCCAGTAGATCAGGGTCCTCTGGAAACACCATATATTTT
>few|TRBV6-5|NA|TRBJ2-7
CASSYREGAYEQYF
TGTGCCAGCAGTTACCGGGAGGGGGCGTACGAGCAGTACTTC
>NA|TRBV7-2|TRBD2|TRBJ2-5
CASSLGGRVETQYF
TGTGCCAGCAGCTTAGGCGGGAGGGTTGAGACCCAGTACTTC
>NA|TRBV2|NA|TRBJ1-2
CASSQGQSSNYGYTF
TGTGCCAGCAGCCAAGGACAGTCTTCCAACTATGGCTACACCTTC
>few|TRBV11-3|TRBD2|TRBJ2-1
CASPDGGREVAYNEQFF
TGTGCCAGCCCCGACGGCGGTCGGGAGGTTGCCTACAATGAGCAGTTCTTC
>NA|TRBV27|TRBD1|TRBJ2-7
CASSREPGQSYEQYF
TGTGCCAGCAGTAGAGAACCGGGACAGTCCTACGAGCAGTACTTC
>NA|TRBV5-1|TRBD1|TRBJ2-5
CASSSTGRQETQYF
TGCGCCAGCAGCTCGACAGGGCGGCAAGAGACCCAGTACTTC
>NA|TRBV5-4|TRBD1|TRBJ1-2
CASSLRDSYGYTF
TGTGCCAGCAGTTTAAGGGACAGCTATGGCTACACCTTC
>NA|TRBV24-1|NA|TRBJ2-2
CATSPPGRDTGELFF
TGTGCCACCAGTCCCCCCGGCAGGGACACCGGGGAGCTGTTTTTT
>few|TRBV6-5|NA|TRBJ1-6
CASSYSGTQYNSPLHF
TGTGCCAGCAGTTACTCGGGGACTCAGTATAATTCACCCCTCCACTTT
>NA|TRBV28|TRBD1|TRBJ1-2
CASNPTGGGYGYTF
TGTGCCAGCAATCCCACAGGGGGCGGTTATGGCTACACCTTC
>NA|TRBV28|NA|TRBJ2-7
CASSLLVNGEQYF
TGTGCCAGCAGCCTACTAGTAAACGGCGAGCAGTACTTC